Listed below are T cell receptor beta chains from one sample, sequenced in a study of T cell responses to AZD1222 COVID-19 vaccine. TCRdb keeps only in-frame clones here, not all; method: immunoSEQ multiplex PCR. The sample includes around 94,000 clones, less than 90% of them seen just once. The material was peripheral blood, obtained on day 0 of AZD1222 vaccination. These receptors were taken from an adult in good health. Each CDR3 is given with its conserved first and last residue. Each record gives: clone size, V gene, CDR3 length, D gene, J gene, CDR3 protein, CDR3 DNA. The D gene is left open where the match is weak. The listing skips clone size in some rows; elsewhere it reads once, few, many or a size class.

>NA|TRBV20-1|11|NA|TRBJ1-4
CSATTGQKLFF
TGCAGTGCTACGACAGGTCAAAAACTGTTTTTT
>NA|TRBV3-1/TRBV3-2|12|NA|TRBJ1-1
CASSQSPSEAFF
TGTGCCAGCAGCCAATCCCCCTCTGAAGCTTTCTTT
>NA|TRBV5-4|12|NA|TRBJ2-7
CASSLDGYEQYF
TGTGCCAGCAGCTTGGATGGCTACGAGCAGTACTTC
>NA|TRBV9|15|TRBD1|TRBJ2-2
CASSSTGEIAGELFF
TGTGCCAGCAGCTCGACAGGGGAGATAGCCGGGGAGCTGTTTTTT
>NA|TRBV27|14|NA|TRBJ1-1
CASSTLQGNTEAFF
TGTGCCAGCAGTACCTTACAGGGAAACACTGAAGCTTTCTTT
>NA|TRBV7-8|12|TRBD1|TRBJ1-2
CASSFQGDGYTF
TGTGCCAGCAGCTTCCAGGGGGATGGCTACACCTTC
>once|TRBV7-9|14|NA|TRBJ1-1
CASSSGEGGTEAFF
TGTGCCAGCAGCTCGGGAGAAGGGGGGACTGAAGCTTTCTTT
>NA|TRBV7-2|14|NA|TRBJ2-5
CASSLAVLQETQYF
TGTGCCAGCAGCTTGGCAGTCCTCCAAGAGACCCAGTACTTC
>NA|TRBV6-6|15|TRBD1|TRBJ2-7
CASRQSRTGGGEQYF
TGTGCCAGCAGACAATCACGGACAGGGGGCGGCGAGCAGTACTTC
>once|TRBV13|14|NA|TRBJ2-2
CASSAAQSGGELFF
TGTGCCAGCAGCGCGGCCCAGAGTGGCGGGGAGCTGTTTTTT
>NA|TRBV4-1|15|NA|TRBJ1-1
CASSRGSSMNTEAFF
TGCGCCAGCAGCCGGGGCAGCTCGATGAACACTGAAGCTTTCTTT
>NA|TRBV7-2|15|TRBD1|TRBJ1-2
CASRWTLGQGIGYTF
TGTGCCAGCAGGTGGACATTGGGACAGGGGATAGGCTACACCTTC
>NA|TRBV19|16|NA|TRBJ1-6
CASSISTASYNSPLHF
TGTGCCAGTAGTATTTCGACAGCGAGCTATAATTCACCCCTCCACTTT
>NA|TRBV5-1|14|TRBD1|TRBJ1-5
CASSRTGGNQPQHF
TGCGCCAGCAGTCGGACAGGGGGCAATCAGCCCCAGCATTTT